This is a list of T cell receptor beta chains from one sample in a study of human T cells and chemical hapten exposure. TCRdb re-called the RACE reads with MiXCR, one entry per CDR3 protein. Among under 400,000 distinct CDR3 sequences listed, 5.1% were seen once. The input for sequencing was whole blood, taken in connection with sensitization to the hapten diphenylcyclopropenone (DPC). All receptors come from a woman aged 45 to 65 with alopecia areata. Some clones in this sample may be carry-over from other donors' samples. CDR3s include the opening cysteine and the closing phenylalanine or tryptophan. A D gene is named only where the DNA matches it firmly. Size tells how often a clone was seen (once, few, many) or the class of an expanded clone, and some rows leave it out.

CDR3aa	CDR3nt	abundance	v_gene	len	j_gene	d_gene
CASSYGLQNTEAFF	TGTGCCAGCAGTTATGGCCTCCAGAACACTGAAGCTTTCTTT	-	TRBV6-2/TRBV6-3	14	TRBJ1-1	-
CASTEDAITDTQYF	TGTGCCAGCACCGAGGACGCGATCACAGATACGCAGTATTTT	-	TRBV28	14	TRBJ2-3	-
CSARETVLYEQYF	TGCAGTGCTAGAGAGACTGTCCTCTACGAGCAGTACTTC	few	TRBV20-1	13	TRBJ2-7	-
CASTGALRNNEQFF	TGTGCCAGCACGGGGGCTCTCAGGAACAATGAGCAGTTCTTC	few	TRBV27	14	TRBJ2-1	-
CSVDTGGAYNEQFF	TGCAGCGTTGATACGGGAGGTGCCTACAATGAGCAGTTCTTC	many	TRBV29-1	14	TRBJ2-1	TRBD2
CATKELAGGFEQFF	TGTGCCACCAAAGAACTGGCGGGGGGGTTTGAGCAGTTCTTC	many	TRBV24-1	14	TRBJ2-1	TRBD2
CASSFSSGGSSYEQYF	TGTGCCAGTAGTTTCTCTAGCGGAGGGAGCTCCTACGAGCAGTACTTC	-	TRBV19	16	TRBJ2-7	TRBD2
CASSSPAGKETQYF	TGTGCCAGCAGTTCTCCCGCAGGAAAAGAGACCCAGTACTTC	many	TRBV28	14	TRBJ2-5	-
CASSYAGWQPQHF	TGTGCCAGCAGTTATGCCGGATGGCAGCCCCAGCATTTT	many	TRBV12-3/TRBV12-4	13	TRBJ1-5	-
CASSSPAGGGPDTQYF	TGTGCCAGCAGTTCCCCCGCCGGGGGAGGCCCAGATACGCAGTATTTT	few	TRBV6-5	16	TRBJ2-3	-
CASSVGSSDWADTQYF	TGTGCCAGCAGCGTAGGGAGCTCAGATTGGGCAGATACGCAGTATTTT	many	TRBV9	16	TRBJ2-3	-
CSVDSGAGDEKLFF	TGCAGCGTTGATTCCGGGGCGGGGGATGAAAAACTGTTTTTT	few	TRBV29-1	14	TRBJ1-4	-
CASSLSYEKYF	TGTGCCAGCAGTTTATCGTACGAGAAGTACTTC	few	TRBV28	11	TRBJ2-7	-
CASSQTLGQGDSGANVLTF	TGCGCCAGCAGCCAAACCCTAGGACAGGGGGACTCTGGGGCCAACGTCCTGACTTTC	many	TRBV4-3	19	TRBJ2-6	TRBD1
CSVGTTNTGELFF	TGCAGCGTAGGGACGACGAACACCGGGGAGCTGTTTTTT	-	TRBV29-1	13	TRBJ2-2	-
CASSYSGQGSGYTF	TGTGCCAGCAGTTACTCAGGACAGGGGAGTGGCTACACCTTC	many	TRBV6-2/TRBV6-3	14	TRBJ1-2	TRBD1
CASSLGGTSGANVLTF	TGTGCCAGCAGCCTGGGGGGGACCTCTGGGGCCAACGTCCTGACTTTC	many	TRBV5-4	16	TRBJ2-6	TRBD2
CASSVAEGTQYF	TGTGCCAGCAGCGTAGCTGAAGGAACCCAGTACTTC	many	TRBV9	12	TRBJ2-5	-
CASGRARGPDTQYF	TGCGCCAGCGGCCGGGCCCGGGGCCCAGATACGCAGTATTTT	many	TRBV5-1	14	TRBJ2-3	-
CASSLNVGKYEQYF	TGTGCCAGCAGTTTAAATGTGGGCAAATACGAGCAGTACTTC	many	TRBV12-3/TRBV12-4	14	TRBJ2-7	-
CASSFQDGYEQYF	TGTGCCAGCAGTTTCCAGGACGGGTACGAGCAGTACTTC	few	TRBV27	13	TRBJ2-7	-
CASSWGVRREPYNEQFF	TGTGCCAGCAGTTGGGGAGTAAGGCGGGAGCCTTACAATGAGCAGTTCTTC	many	TRBV6-2/TRBV6-3	17	TRBJ2-1	TRBD2
CASSFGDTGELFF	TGTGCCAGCAGTTTCGGGGACACCGGGGAGCTGTTTTTT	many	TRBV12-3/TRBV12-4	13	TRBJ2-2	-
CASSQELLAGTGELFF	TGTGCCAGCAGCCAAGAGTTGCTAGCGGGAACCGGGGAGCTGTTTTTT	few	TRBV3-1	16	TRBJ2-2	TRBD2
CSAPPGERSTDTQYF	TGCAGTGCTCCTCCGGGGGAGCGGAGCACAGATACGCAGTATTTT	-	TRBV20-1	15	TRBJ2-3	-
CASSLDSGATGYTF	TGTGCCAGCAGCTTAGACTCGGGGGCAACTGGCTACACCTTC	many	TRBV13	14	TRBJ1-2	-
CASSYAETSNQPQHF	TGTGCCAGCAGTTACGCCGAGACTAGCAATCAGCCCCAGCATTTT	-	TRBV6-6	15	TRBJ1-5	-
CSVPGGFQETQYF	TGCAGCGTTCCGGGGGGTTTCCAAGAGACCCAGTACTTC	many	TRBV29-1	13	TRBJ2-5	TRBD2
CASSLADSGTSEAFF	TGCGCCAGCAGCTTGGCCGACAGTGGCACGTCTGAAGCTTTCTTT	many	TRBV5-1	15	TRBJ1-1	-